This T cell receptor beta chain was sequenced during a study of blood T cell repertoires in COVID-19. Study-wide background: Both acute and convalescent COVID-19 samples were obtained from the United States, Italy and Spain. The cDNA or gDNA used as material had been derived from T cells, B-cell-depleted T cells, or PBMCs.

Per the authors' pipeline: Reference gene primer amplification gave estimated nucleated cell counts. Repertoires were generated with immunoSEQ multiplex PCR, while TCRdb's copy carries only in-frame clones and drops some. For V, J and clone size, that table is used; D and trimming come from the DNA. Of under 200,000 clones listed, approximately 90% are singletons. The V gene's germline CDR1 is SGHNT and CDR2 YYREEE (reference sequence). CDR3 length equals 15 residues. V dropped 2 bases and J dropped 7 bases, with 18 bases sitting between them. The rearrangement joins TRBV5-4 to TRBJ1-2; no clear D gene. Sample: peripheral blood. This TCR derives from a man aged 35 to 55 with active or convalescent COVID-19. The CDR3 sequence: CASSFRPAGGSGYTF. CDR3 bases: TGTGCCAGCAGCTTTAGGCCTGCTGGAGGAAGTGGCTACACCTTC.